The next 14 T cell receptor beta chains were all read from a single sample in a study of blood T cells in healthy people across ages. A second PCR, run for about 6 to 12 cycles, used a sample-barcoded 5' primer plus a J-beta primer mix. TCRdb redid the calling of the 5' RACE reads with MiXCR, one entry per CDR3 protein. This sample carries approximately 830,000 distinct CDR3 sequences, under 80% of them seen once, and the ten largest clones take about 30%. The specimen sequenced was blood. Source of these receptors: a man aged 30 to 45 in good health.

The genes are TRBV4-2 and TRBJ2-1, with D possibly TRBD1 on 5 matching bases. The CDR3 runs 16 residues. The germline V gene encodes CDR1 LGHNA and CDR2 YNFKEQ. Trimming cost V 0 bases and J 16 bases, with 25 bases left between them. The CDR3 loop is CASSQERSRAGQTHFF. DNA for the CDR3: TGTGCCAGCAGCCAAGAACGAAGTAGGGCAGGGCAGACCCATTTCTTC.

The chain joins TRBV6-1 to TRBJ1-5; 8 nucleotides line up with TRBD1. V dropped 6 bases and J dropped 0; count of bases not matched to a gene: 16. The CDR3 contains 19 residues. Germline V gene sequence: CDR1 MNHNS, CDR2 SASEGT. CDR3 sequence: CASSGPTGVLGFSNQPQHF. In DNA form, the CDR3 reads TGTGCCAGCAGCGGTCCGACAGGGGTGTTGGGGTTTAGCAATCAGCCCCAGCATTTT.

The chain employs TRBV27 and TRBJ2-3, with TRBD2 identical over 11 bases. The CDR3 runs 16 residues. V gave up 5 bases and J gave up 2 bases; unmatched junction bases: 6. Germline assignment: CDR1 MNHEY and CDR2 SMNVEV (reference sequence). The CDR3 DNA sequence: TGTGCCAGCAGTACCTCTAGCGGGGGGACCACAGATACGCAGTATTTT. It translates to CASSTSSGGTTDTQYF.

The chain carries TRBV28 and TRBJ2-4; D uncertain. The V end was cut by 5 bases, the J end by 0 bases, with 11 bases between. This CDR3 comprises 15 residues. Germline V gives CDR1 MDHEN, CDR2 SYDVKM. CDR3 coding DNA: TGTGCCAGCAGTACCACCCAGTTAGCCAAAAACATTCAGTACTTC. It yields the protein CASSTTQLAKNIQYF.

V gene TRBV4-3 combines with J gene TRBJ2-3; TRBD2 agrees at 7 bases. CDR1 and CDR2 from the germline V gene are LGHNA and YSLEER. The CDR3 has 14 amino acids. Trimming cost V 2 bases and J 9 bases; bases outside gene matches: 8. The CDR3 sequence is CASSQPREAETQYF. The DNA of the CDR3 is TGCGCCAGCAGCCAACCTCGGGAGGCGGAAACGCAGTATTTT.

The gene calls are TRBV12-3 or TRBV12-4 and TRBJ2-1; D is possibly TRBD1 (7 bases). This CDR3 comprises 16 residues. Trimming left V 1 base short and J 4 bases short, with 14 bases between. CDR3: CASSLEGGQSYNEQFF. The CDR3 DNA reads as TGTGCCAGCAGTTTAGAGGGGGGACAGAGTTACAATGAGCAGTTCTTC.

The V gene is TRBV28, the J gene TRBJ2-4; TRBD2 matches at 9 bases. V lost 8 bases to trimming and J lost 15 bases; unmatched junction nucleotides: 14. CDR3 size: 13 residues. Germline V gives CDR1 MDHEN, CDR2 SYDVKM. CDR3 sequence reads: CASGPSGKTLRYF. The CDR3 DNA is TGTGCCAGCGGTCCTAGCGGGAAAACTTTGCGGTACTTC.

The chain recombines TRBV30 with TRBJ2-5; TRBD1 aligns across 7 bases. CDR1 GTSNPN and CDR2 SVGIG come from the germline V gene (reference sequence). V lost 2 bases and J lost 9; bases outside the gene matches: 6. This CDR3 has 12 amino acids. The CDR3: CAWSIIQGSQYF. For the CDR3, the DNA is TGTGCCTGGAGTATAATACAGGGGTCCCAGTACTTC. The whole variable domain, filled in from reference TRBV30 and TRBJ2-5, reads SQTIHQWPATLVQPVGSPLSLECTVEGTSNPNLYWYRQAAGRGLQLLFYSVGIGQISSEVPQNLSASRPQDRQFILSSKKLLLSDSGFYLCAWSIIQGSQYFGPGTRLLVL.

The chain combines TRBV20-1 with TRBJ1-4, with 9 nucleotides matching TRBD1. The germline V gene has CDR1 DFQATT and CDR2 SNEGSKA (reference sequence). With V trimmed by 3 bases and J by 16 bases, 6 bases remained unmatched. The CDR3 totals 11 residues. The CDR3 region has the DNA TGCAGTGCTAGCATTCTGGGACAGGGGTTTTTT. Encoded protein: CSASILGQGFF.

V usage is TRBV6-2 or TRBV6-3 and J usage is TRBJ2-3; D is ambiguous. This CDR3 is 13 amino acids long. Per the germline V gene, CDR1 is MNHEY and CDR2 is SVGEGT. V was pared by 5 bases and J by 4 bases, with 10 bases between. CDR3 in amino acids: CASSGFWSDTQYF. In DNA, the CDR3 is TGTGCCAGCAGTGGCTTTTGGTCAGATACGCAGTATTTT.

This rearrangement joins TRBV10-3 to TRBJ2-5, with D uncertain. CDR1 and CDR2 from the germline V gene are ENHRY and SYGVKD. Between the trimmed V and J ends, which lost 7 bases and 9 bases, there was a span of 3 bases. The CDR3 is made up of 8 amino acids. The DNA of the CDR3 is TGTGCCATCAAGGCCCAGTACTTC. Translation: CAIKAQYF.

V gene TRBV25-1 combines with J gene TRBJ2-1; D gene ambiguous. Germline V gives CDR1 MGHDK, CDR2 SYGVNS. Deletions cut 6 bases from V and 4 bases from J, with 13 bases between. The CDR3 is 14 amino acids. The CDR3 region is CASSLDLHYNEQFF. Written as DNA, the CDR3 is TGTGCCAGCAGCCTGGACCTTCATTACAATGAGCAGTTCTTC. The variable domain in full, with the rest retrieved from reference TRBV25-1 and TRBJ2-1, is EADIYQTPRYLVIGTGKKITLECSQTMGHDKMYWYQQDPGMELHLIHYSYGVNSTEKGDLSSESTVSRIRTEHFPLTLESARPSHTSQYLCASSLDLHYNEQFFGPGTRLTVL.

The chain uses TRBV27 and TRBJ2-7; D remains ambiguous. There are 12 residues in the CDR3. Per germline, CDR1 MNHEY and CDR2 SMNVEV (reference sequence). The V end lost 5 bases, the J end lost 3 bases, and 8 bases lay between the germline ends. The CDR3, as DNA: TGTGCCAGCAGTCCAGAAGACTACGAGCAGTACTTC. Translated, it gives CASSPEDYEQYF.

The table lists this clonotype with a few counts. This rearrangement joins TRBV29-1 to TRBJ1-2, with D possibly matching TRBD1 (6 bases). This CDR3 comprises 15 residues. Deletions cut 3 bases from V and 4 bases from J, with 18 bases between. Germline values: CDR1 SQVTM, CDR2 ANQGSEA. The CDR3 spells CSVDRGLEGLYGYTF. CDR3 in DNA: TGCAGCGTTGATAGGGGGTTAGAGGGCCTCTATGGCTACACCTTC.